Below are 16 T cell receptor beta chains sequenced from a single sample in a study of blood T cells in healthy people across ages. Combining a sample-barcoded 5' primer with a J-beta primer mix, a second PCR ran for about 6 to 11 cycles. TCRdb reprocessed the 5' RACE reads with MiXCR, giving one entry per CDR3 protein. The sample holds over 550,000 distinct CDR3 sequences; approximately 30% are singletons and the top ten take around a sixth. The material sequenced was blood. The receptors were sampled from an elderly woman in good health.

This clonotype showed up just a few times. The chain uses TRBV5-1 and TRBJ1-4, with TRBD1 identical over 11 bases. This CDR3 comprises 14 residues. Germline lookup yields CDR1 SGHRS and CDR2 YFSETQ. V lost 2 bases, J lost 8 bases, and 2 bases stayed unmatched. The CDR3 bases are TGCGCCAGCAGCTTCGGGACAGGGGGAGAAAAACTGTTTTTT. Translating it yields CASSFGTGGEKLFF.

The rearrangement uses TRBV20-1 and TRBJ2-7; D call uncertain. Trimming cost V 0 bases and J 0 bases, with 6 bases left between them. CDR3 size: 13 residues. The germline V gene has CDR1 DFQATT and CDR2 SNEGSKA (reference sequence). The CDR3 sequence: CSARESSSYEQYF. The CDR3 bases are TGCAGTGCTAGAGAGTCCAGCTCCTACGAGCAGTACTTC.

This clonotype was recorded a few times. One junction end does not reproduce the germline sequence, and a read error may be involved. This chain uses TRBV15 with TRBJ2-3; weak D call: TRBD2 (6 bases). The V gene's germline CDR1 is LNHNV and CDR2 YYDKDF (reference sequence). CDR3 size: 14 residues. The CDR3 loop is CATGRGGNTDTQYF. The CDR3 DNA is TGTGCCACCGGCAGAGGAGGGAACACAGATACGCAGTATTTT.

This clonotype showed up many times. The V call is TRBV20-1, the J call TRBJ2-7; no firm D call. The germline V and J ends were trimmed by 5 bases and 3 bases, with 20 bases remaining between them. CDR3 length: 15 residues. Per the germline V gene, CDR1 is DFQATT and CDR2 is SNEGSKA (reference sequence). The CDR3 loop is CSALTSGEKDYEQYF. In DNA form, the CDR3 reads TGCAGTGCTCTTACTTCAGGTGAAAAGGACTACGAGCAGTACTTC.

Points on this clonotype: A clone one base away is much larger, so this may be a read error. The CDR3 coding sequence is TGTGCCAGCAGTTACCTTCCCCGGGAGGGGGGGACCCAGTACTTC. Translating it yields CASSYLPREGGTQYF. This chain connects TRBV6-6 to TRBJ2-5; 8 bases match TRBD2. Germline CDR1 MNHNY, CDR2 SVGAGI (reference sequence). J gave up 7 bases and V 2 bases, and 9 bases lay outside the gene matches. The CDR3 is 15 residues long.

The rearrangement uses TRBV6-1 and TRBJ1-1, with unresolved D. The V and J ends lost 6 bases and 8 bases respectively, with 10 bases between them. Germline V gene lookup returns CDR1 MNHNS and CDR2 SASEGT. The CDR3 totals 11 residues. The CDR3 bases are TGTGCCAGCAGAAGGGTCCAGGAAGCTTTCTTT. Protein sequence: CASRRVQEAFF.

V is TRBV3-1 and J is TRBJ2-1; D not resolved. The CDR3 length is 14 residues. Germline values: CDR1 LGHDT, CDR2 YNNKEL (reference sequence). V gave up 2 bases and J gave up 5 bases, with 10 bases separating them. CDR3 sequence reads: CASSQLLGNNEQFF. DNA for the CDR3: TGTGCCAGCAGCCAACTACTCGGAAACAATGAGCAGTTCTTC.

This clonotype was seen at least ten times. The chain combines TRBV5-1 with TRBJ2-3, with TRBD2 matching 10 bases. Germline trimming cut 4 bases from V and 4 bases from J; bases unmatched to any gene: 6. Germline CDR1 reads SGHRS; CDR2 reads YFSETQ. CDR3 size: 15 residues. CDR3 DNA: TGCGCCAGCAGCCCGCCCGGGACTAGCGCAGATACGCAGTATTTT. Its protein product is CASSPPGTSADTQYF.

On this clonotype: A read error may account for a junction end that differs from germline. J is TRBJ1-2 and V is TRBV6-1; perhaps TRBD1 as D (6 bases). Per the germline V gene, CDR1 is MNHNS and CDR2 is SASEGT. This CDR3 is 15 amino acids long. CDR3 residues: CACSAGGRLDYGYTF. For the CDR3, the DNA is TGTGCCTGCAGTGCGGGGGGGCGCTTGGACTATGGCTACACCTTC.

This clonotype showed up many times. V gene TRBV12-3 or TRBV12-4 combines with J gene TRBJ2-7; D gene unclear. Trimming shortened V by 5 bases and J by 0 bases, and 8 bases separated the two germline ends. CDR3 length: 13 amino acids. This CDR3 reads CASSLSDSYEQYF. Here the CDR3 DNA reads TGTGCCAGCAGTCTCAGCGACTCCTACGAGCAGTACTTC.

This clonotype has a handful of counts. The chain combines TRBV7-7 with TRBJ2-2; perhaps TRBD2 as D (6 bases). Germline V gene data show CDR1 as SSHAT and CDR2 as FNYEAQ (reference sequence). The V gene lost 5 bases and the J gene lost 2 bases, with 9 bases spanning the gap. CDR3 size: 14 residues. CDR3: CASSRGENTGELFF. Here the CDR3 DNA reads TGTGCCAGCAGCCGCGGGGAAAACACCGGGGAGCTGTTTTTT.

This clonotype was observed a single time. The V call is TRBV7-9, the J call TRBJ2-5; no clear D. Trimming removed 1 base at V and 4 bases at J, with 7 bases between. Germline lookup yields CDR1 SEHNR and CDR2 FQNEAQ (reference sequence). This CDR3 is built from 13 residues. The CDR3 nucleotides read TGTGCCAGCAGCTTAGACGAAAGAGAGACCCAGTACTTC. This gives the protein CASSLDERETQYF.

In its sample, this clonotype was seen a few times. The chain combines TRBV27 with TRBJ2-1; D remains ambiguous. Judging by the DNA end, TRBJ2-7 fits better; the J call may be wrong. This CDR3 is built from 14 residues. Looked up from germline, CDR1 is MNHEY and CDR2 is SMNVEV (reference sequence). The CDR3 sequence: CASSLTVSYNEQYF. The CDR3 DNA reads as TGTGCCAGCTCGTTGACGGTCTCCTACAATGAGCAGTACTTC.

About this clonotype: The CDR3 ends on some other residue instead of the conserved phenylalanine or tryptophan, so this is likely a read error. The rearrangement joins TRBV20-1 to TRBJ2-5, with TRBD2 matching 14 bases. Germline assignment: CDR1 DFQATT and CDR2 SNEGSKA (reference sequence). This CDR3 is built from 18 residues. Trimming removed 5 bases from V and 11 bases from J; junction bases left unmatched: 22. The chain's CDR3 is CSARRGLAGATVGDEQYC. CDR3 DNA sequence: TGCAGTGCTCGCCGGGGACTAGCGGGGGCTACCGTCGGCGATGAGCAGTACTGC.

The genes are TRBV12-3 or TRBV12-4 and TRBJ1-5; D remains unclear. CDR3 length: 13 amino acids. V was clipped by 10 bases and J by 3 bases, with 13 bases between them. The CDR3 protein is CATTERFNQPQHF. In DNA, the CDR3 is TGTGCCACCACGGAACGATTCAATCAGCCCCAGCATTTT.

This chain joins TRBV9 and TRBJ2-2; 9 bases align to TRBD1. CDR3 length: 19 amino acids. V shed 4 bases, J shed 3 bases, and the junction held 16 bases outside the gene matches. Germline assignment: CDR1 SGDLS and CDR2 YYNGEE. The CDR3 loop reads CASSTHGQGRVLHTGELFF. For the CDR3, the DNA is TGTGCCAGCAGCACCCACGGACAGGGGAGAGTACTTCACACCGGGGAGCTGTTTTTT.